This T cell receptor (beta chain) stems from a study of T cell responses to AZD1222 COVID-19 vaccine. In the study overall: Second-dose groups at about 4 or about 12 weeks were pooled. Regarding the study as a whole: Repertoires in all cases were sampled only once the peak T cell response had passed. Reports indicate that nearly half of spike-specific TCRs are directed at unmutated variant regions. White British ancestry dominated among donors, who included more females, and clonal diversity was possibly underestimated.

Of note for this clone: Its antigen is unidentified.

Generated by immunoSEQ multiplex PCR, the TCRdb table keeps only in-frame clones and is missing some. The table includes under 70,000 clones, approximately 81% detected once. Per germline, CDR1 LGHNA and CDR2 YNFKEQ. The CDR3 is made up of 14 amino acids. V lost 2 bases and J lost 3, with 10 bases in between. The sequence was obtained from an adult in good health. Sequenced material: peripheral blood, taken on day 0 of AZD1222 vaccination. The chain couples TRBV4-2 to TRBJ1-2; no definite D call. The CDR3 loop reads CASSQPQDHYGYTF. In DNA form, the CDR3 reads TGTGCCAGCAGCCAACCTCAGGACCACTATGGCTACACCTTC.